A single T cell receptor beta chain is shown here with its context. This CDR3 has 14 residues. Germline CDR1 is GTSNPN and CDR2 is SVGIG (reference sequence). V lost 2 bases, J lost 0 bases, and 10 bases lay in between. The sample originates from a study of blood T cell repertoires in COVID-19. Across the whole study: Sources were T cells, B-cell-depleted T cells, or PBMCs; the material itself was cDNA or gDNA.

Assay used: immunoSEQ multiplex PCR; TCRdb lists only in-frame clones, some missing. This table holds some 130,000 clones, roughly 90% found once. The sample consisted of peripheral blood. The gene calls are TRBV30 and TRBJ1-1; D gene unclear. The receptor was isolated from a man in his fifties with active COVID-19. The CDR3 nucleotides are TGTGCCTGGAGTTTCACCGGGGTGAACACTGAAGCTTTCTTT. Its translation is CAWSFTGVNTEAFF.